This paragraph reports one T cell receptor (beta chain). PCR was performed a second time for roughly 6 to 12 cycles using a sample-barcoded 5' primer and a J-beta primer mix. Carrying 12 random nucleotides, a template-switch adaptor labeled each individual cDNA molecule. TCRdb redid the calling of the 5' RACE reads with MiXCR, one entry per CDR3 protein. The sample includes about 1.4 million distinct CDR3 sequences, roughly 60% seen only once; the top ten take about 6.7%. This specimen belongs to a study of blood T cells in healthy people across ages. The germline gives CDR1 MNHEY, CDR2 SMNVEV (reference sequence). The CDR3 has 15 amino acids. The V gene lost 8 bases and the J gene lost 5 bases, with 21 bases spanning the gap.

The TCR sequence derives from a man between 18 and 35 years old in good health. The rearrangement uses TRBV27 and TRBJ1-1; maybe TRBD1 (5 bases). Source material: blood. As DNA, the CDR3 is TGTGCCAGCCTCCCCGGGGGGGGTATCATAACTGAAGCTTTCTTT. Residues: CASLPGGGIITEAFF.